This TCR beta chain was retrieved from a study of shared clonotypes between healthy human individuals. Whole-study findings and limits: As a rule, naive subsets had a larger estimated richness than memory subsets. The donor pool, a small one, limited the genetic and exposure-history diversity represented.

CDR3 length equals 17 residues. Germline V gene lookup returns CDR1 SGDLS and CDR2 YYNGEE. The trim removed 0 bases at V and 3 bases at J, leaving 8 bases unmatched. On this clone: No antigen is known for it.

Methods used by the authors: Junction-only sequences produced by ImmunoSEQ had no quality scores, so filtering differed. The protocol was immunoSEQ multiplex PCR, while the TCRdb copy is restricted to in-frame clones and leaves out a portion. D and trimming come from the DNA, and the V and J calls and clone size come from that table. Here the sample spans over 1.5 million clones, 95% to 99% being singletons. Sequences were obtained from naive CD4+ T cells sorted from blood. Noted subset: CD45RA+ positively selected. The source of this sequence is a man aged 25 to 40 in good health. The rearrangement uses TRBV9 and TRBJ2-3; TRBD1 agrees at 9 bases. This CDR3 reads CASSVDGTGGMTDTQYF. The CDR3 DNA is TGTGCCAGCAGCGTAGATGGAACAGGGGGCATGACAGATACGCAGTATTTT.